These 27 T cell receptor beta chains share one sample of origin, sequenced in a study of blood T cell repertoires in COVID-19. Profiling relied on immunoSEQ multiplex PCR, and the TCRdb table lists in-frame clones only, not all of them. Altogether some 99,000 clones are present, approximately 87% being singletons, with the ten largest covering 6% to 7%. The sequenced sample consisted of peripheral blood. The receptors here all came from a woman aged 45-65 years with acute or convalescent COVID-19.

The J gene is TRBJ2-3, the V gene TRBV3-1 (or the pseudogene TRBV3-2); perhaps TRBD1 as D (6 bases). The germline CDR1 and CDR2 sequences are LGHDT and YNNKEL (reference sequence). The CDR3 is 13 residues long. The V end lost 2 bases, the J end lost 3 bases, and 6 bases lay between the germline ends. CDR3 sequence (DNA): TGTGCCAGCAGCCAAAGGGGGACAGATACGCAGTATTTT. It is translated as CASSQRGTDTQYF.

The chain uses TRBV7-7 and TRBJ2-2; D unclear. With 0 bases removed from V and 2 bases from J, the gap between germline ends came to 7 bases. The CDR3 spans 15 residues. Germline V lookup: CDR1 SSHAT, CDR2 FNYEAQ (reference sequence). In DNA form, the CDR3 reads TGTGCCAGCAGCTTAGCACAGACCAACACCGGGGAGCTGTTTTTT. This translates into CASSLAQTNTGELFF.

CDR3 DNA sequence: TGTGCCAGCAGCCGGGACAGGGTAACCGATACGCAGTATTTT. Residues: CASSRDRVTDTQYF. The chain couples TRBV7-3 to TRBJ2-3; TRBD1 agrees at 9 bases. In germline, CDR1 is SGHTA, CDR2 FQGTGA. The length of the CDR3 is 14 residues. After removal of 5 bases from V and 6 bases from J, the junction contained 6 bases not matched to a gene.

The V and J genes are TRBV6-5 and TRBJ1-3; D is uncertain. Per germline, CDR1 MNHEY and CDR2 SVGAGI. V was shortened by 6 bases and J by 3 bases, with 12 bases between the two germline ends. The CDR3 contains 14 residues. CDR3 coding DNA: TGTGCCAGCAGCTCCCCGGGTCGTGGAAACACCATATATTTT. The encoded protein is CASSSPGRGNTIYF.

This sequence joins TRBV7-3 and TRBJ1-5; the D gene is possibly TRBD1 (5 bases). Germline CDR1 reads SGHTA; CDR2 reads FQGTGA. Trimming removed 0 bases at V and 5 bases at J, with 23 bases between. The CDR3 is made up of 19 amino acids. This CDR3 is CASSLTGDYRGGAHQPQHF. CDR3 DNA: TGTGCCAGCAGCTTAACTGGGGACTACCGGGGAGGGGCCCATCAGCCCCAGCATTTT.

This clone was seen a single time. V is TRBV19 and J is TRBJ1-1; D is possibly TRBD1 (6 bases). The V end lost 5 bases, the J end lost 0 bases, and 7 bases lay between the germline ends. This CDR3 has 13 residues. Germline CDR1 LNHDA, CDR2 SQIVND (reference sequence). CDR3 nucleotide sequence: TGTGCCAGTAGTGGACAGATGAACACTGAAGCTTTCTTT. It yields the protein CASSGQMNTEAFF.

The chain has TRBV12-3 or TRBV12-4 and TRBJ2-7; D ambiguous. V was clipped by 3 bases and J by 0 bases, with 6 bases between them. There are 13 residues in the CDR3. The CDR3 sequence is CASSFGGSYEQYF. CDR3 nucleotides: TGTGCCAGCAGTTTCGGCGGCTCCTACGAGCAGTACTTC.

The chain combines TRBV19 with TRBJ2-3; TRBD2 matches at 8 bases. Germline V gives CDR1 LNHDA, CDR2 SQIVND (reference sequence). V dropped 3 bases and J dropped 0; count of bases not matched to a gene: 2. The CDR3 runs 15 residues. The CDR3 sequence: CASSMGLGSTDTQYF. The CDR3 DNA is TGTGCCAGTAGTATGGGACTAGGTAGCACAGATACGCAGTATTTT.

The chain couples TRBV3-1 (or the pseudogene TRBV3-2) to TRBJ2-3, with 10 bases that match TRBD1. The CDR3 has 16 amino acids. The germline V gene has CDR1 LGHDT and CDR2 YNNKEL (reference sequence). J was trimmed by 6 bases and V by 2 bases; bases with no gene match: 8. CDR3 protein: CASSQLGQGGRDTQYF. The CDR3 nucleotides are TGTGCCAGCAGCCAACTCGGACAGGGGGGTAGGGATACGCAGTATTTT.

V usage is TRBV11-3 and J usage is TRBJ1-5; 7 bases are shared with TRBD1. J gave up 0 bases and V 3 bases, and 17 bases lay outside the gene matches. There are 20 residues in the CDR3. CDR1 is SGHNT and CDR2 is YENEEA in the germline V gene. The CDR3 spells CASSFSPTGQNEYSNQPQHF. DNA for the CDR3: TGTGCCAGCAGCTTTTCCCCGACAGGGCAGAATGAATATAGCAATCAGCCCCAGCATTTT.

Only a few counts were recorded for this clone. The chain uses TRBV5-1 and TRBJ1-4; D is uncertain. This CDR3 region has 13 residues. Germline V gene lookup returns CDR1 SGHRS and CDR2 YFSETQ. V was clipped by 3 bases and J by 4 bases, with 7 bases between them. CDR3 nucleotide sequence: TGCGCCAGCAGCTACGAGAGTAATGAAAAACTGTTTTTT. This encodes CASSYESNEKLFF.

The chain recombines TRBV18 with TRBJ1-2, with 8 bases matching TRBD1. This CDR3 region has 15 residues. Germline trimming cut 3 bases from V and 5 bases from J; bases unmatched to any gene: 8. Germline lookup yields CDR1 KGHSH and CDR2 LQKENI. The CDR3 DNA is TGTGCCAGCTCACCTCCGGGACAGGATAATTATGGCTACACCTTC. Translated, it gives CASSPPGQDNYGYTF. The full variable domain, rest sourced from reference TRBV18 and TRBJ1-2, is NAGVMQNPRHLVRRRGQEARLRCSPMKGHSHVYWYRQLPEEGLKFMVYLQKENIIDESGMPKERFSAEFPKEGPSILRIQQVVRGDSAAYFCASSPPGQDNYGYTFGSGTRLTVV.

V is TRBV5-4 and J is TRBJ1-1, with 8 bases fitting TRBD1. Germline CDR1 reads SGHNT; CDR2 reads YYREEE (reference sequence). V gave up 2 bases and J gave up 5 bases; unmatched junction bases: 2. The CDR3 covers 13 residues. In DNA form, the CDR3 reads TGTGCCAGCAGCTTCGGACAGGGTACTGAAGCTTTCTTT. As protein: CASSFGQGTEAFF.

V gene TRBV11-2 combines with J gene TRBJ2-5; 10 positions match TRBD2. Germline lookup yields CDR1 SGHAT and CDR2 FQNNGV. V lost 1 base, J lost 1 base, and 9 bases stayed unmatched. The CDR3 length is 18 residues. The chain's CDR3 is CASSLVTAASGGQETQYF. In nucleotides, the CDR3 is TGTGCCAGCAGCTTAGTGACGGCGGCTAGCGGGGGCCAAGAGACCCAGTACTTC. Filled out from reference TRBV11-2 and TRBJ2-5, the complete variable domain reads EAGVAQSPRYKIIEKRQSVAFWCNPISGHATLYWYQQILGQGPKLLIQFQNNGVVDDSQLPKDRFSAERLKGVDSTLKIQPAKLEDSAVYLCASSLVTAASGGQETQYFGPGTRLLVL.

The chain employs TRBV5-1 and TRBJ2-1, with a tentative D call TRBD2 (6 bases). This CDR3 is built from 17 residues. V was shortened by 1 base and J by 0 bases, with 14 bases between the two germline ends. Germline lookup yields CDR1 SGHRS and CDR2 YFSETQ. Written as DNA, the CDR3 is TGCGCCAGCAGCTTGATGGGGGGTATTAGCTCCTACAATGAGCAGTTCTTC. It yields the protein CASSLMGGISSYNEQFF.

J is TRBJ1-2 and V is TRBV3-1 (or the pseudogene TRBV3-2), with D hard to call. The CDR3 length is 14 residues. Between the trimmed V and J ends, which lost 3 bases and 1 base, there was a span of 9 bases. Per germline, CDR1 LGHDT and CDR2 YNNKEL (reference sequence). CDR3 nucleotides: TGTGCCAGCAGCCAGGCGGCATTTAACTATGGCTACACCTTC. Protein: CASSQAAFNYGYTF.

This clone occurred once. The V and J genes are TRBV5-6 and TRBJ2-1; 14 bases map to TRBD2. Trimming cost V 4 bases and J 6 bases; bases outside gene matches: 9. The CDR3 runs 17 residues. Germline-derived CDR1 and CDR2 are SGHDT and YYEEEE. The CDR3 nucleotides read TGTGCCAGCAGCCCGGGGACTAGCGGGGGCTGCACCAATGAGCAGTTCTTC. Protein product: CASSPGTSGGCTNEQFF. Complete variable domain (other parts from reference TRBV5-6 and TRBJ2-1): DAGVTQSPTHLIKTRGQQVTLRCSPKSGHDTVSWYQQALGQGPQFIFQYYEEEERQRGNFPDRFSGHQFPNYSSELNVNALLLGDSALYLCASSPGTSGGCTNEQFFGPGTRLTVL.

The CDR3 DNA is TGTGCCAGCTCACCCGGCACGACAGGAAGAGGAACCATATATTTT. This codes for CASSPGTTGRGTIYF. V gene TRBV18 combines with J gene TRBJ1-3, with D maybe TRBD1 (6 bases). The V end lost 3 bases, the J end lost 10 bases, and 19 bases lay between the germline ends. The CDR3 loop spans 15 amino acids. Germline loops: CDR1 KGHSH, CDR2 LQKENI.

The J gene is TRBJ1-1, the V gene TRBV18, with unresolved D. Germline V gene sequence: CDR1 KGHSH, CDR2 LQKENI. With 0 bases removed from V and 4 bases from J, the gap between germline ends came to 12 bases. This CDR3 comprises 15 residues. The CDR3 sequence is CASSPPSGLGTEAFF. CDR3 nucleotide sequence: TGTGCCAGCTCACCACCGTCAGGATTAGGCACTGAAGCTTTCTTT.

The chain combines TRBV19 with TRBJ1-5, with D unresolved. The CDR3 has 13 residues. Per germline, CDR1 LNHDA and CDR2 SQIVND (reference sequence). Trimming removed 6 bases from V and 7 bases from J, with 13 bases in between. The CDR3 region has the DNA TGTGCCAGTAGAGGCCCCTCCGGGCAGCCCCAGCATTTT. It translates to CASRGPSGQPQHF.

This clone has just a few counts. The chain is built from TRBV7-2 and TRBJ2-5; D not certain. The germline V and J ends were trimmed by 0 bases and 3 bases, with 8 bases remaining between them. There are 14 residues in the CDR3. Germline loops: CDR1 SGHTA, CDR2 FQGNSA. This chain's CDR3 is CASSLALTEETQYF. DNA for the CDR3: TGTGCCAGCAGCTTAGCGCTAACAGAAGAGACCCAGTACTTC.

The chain links TRBV4-1 to TRBJ1-2; 7 positions match TRBD1. V shed 0 bases and J 8 bases; nucleotides not matched to a gene: 6. Germline assignment: CDR1 MGHRA and CDR2 YSYEKL. The CDR3 is made up of 14 amino acids. In nucleotides, the CDR3 is TGCGCCAGCAGCCAAGAGGGACAGTTTGTAGGCTACACCTTC. Its protein is CASSQEGQFVGYTF.

The gene calls are TRBV5-6 and TRBJ1-2; TRBD1 might be the D (6 bases). Germline assignment: CDR1 SGHDT and CDR2 YYEEEE. This CDR3 comprises 16 residues. V was shortened by 0 bases and J by 6 bases, with 18 bases between the two germline ends. Here the CDR3 reads CASSLGPGTRINGYTF. Written as DNA, the CDR3 is TGTGCCAGCAGCTTGGGTCCCGGGACAAGGATCAATGGCTACACCTTC.

V gene TRBV6-5 combines with J gene TRBJ2-3; 7 bases agree with TRBD2. Germline V gene data show CDR1 as MNHEY and CDR2 as SVGAGI. This CDR3 region has 14 residues. J was trimmed by 6 bases and V by 8 bases; bases with no gene match: 11. The CDR3 region is CASSPAGVMDTQYF. Here the CDR3 DNA reads TGTGCCAGCTCCCCCGCGGGGGTGATGGATACGCAGTATTTT.

V gene TRBV5-1 combines with J gene TRBJ2-1; TRBD1 agrees at 9 bases. V was pared by 2 bases and J by 8 bases, with 8 bases of the junction left unmatched. CDR3 length: 15 residues. Germline V gene data show CDR1 as SGHRS and CDR2 as YFSETQ. The DNA of the CDR3 is TGCGCCAGCAGCTTTGACTTTAGGACAGGGGATGAGCAGTTCTTC. It yields the protein CASSFDFRTGDEQFF.

V gene TRBV27 combines with J gene TRBJ2-2, with a possible D match to TRBD2 (7 bases). Trimming took 3 bases from V and 3 from J, leaving 17 bases between them. Germline V lookup: CDR1 MNHEY, CDR2 SMNVEV (reference sequence). This CDR3 is built from 17 residues. CDR3: CASSFRAGASYTGELFF. CDR3 DNA: TGTGCCAGCAGTTTTCGGGCGGGGGCCTCCTACACCGGGGAGCTGTTTTTT.

This chain links TRBV7-9 with TRBJ1-5, with 9 bases identical to TRBD1. The V gene's germline CDR1 is SEHNR and CDR2 FQNEAQ (reference sequence). The CDR3 sequence is 14 residues long. V shed 5 bases, J shed 4 bases, and the junction held 3 bases outside the gene matches. In DNA, the CDR3 is TGTGCCAGCAGCCCGGGACAGGGAAATCAGCCCCAGCATTTT. Protein: CASSPGQGNQPQHF.